Shown below are 11 T cell receptor beta chains from a single sample sequenced in a study of neoadjuvant anti-PD-1 for oral cavity cancer. The repertoire was sequenced with immunoSEQ multiplex PCR; TCRdb's copy has only in-frame clones and lacks some. This sample has 65,000 to 95,000 clones, with approximately 80% found just once. The source was PBMCs, collected before nivolumab (anti-PD-1) treatment. These receptors came from a person aged 40 to 85 with oral cavity squamous cell carcinoma.

The rearrangement joins TRBV5-1 to TRBJ2-6, with D unclear. The CDR3 contains 15 residues. With 2 bases removed from V and 0 bases from J, the gap between germline ends came to 6 bases. Per germline, CDR1 SGHRS and CDR2 YFSETQ. This chain's CDR3 is CASSFGPSGANVLTF. As DNA, the CDR3 is TGCGCCAGCAGCTTTGGTCCCTCTGGGGCCAACGTCCTGACTTTC.

The chain has TRBV6-1 and TRBJ1-5, with D perhaps matching TRBD1 (5 bases). The germline V gene has CDR1 MNHNS and CDR2 SASEGT. This CDR3 is 13 amino acids long. Trimming stripped 4 bases from V and 4 bases from J, with 8 bases between. In nucleotides, the CDR3 is TGTGCCAGCAGTGGACAGTCGAATCAGCCCCAGCATTTT. Translated: CASSGQSNQPQHF.

To note about this clone: The junction differs from germline at one of its ends, possibly a read error. The genes are TRBV29-1 and TRBJ2-5, with 12 bases fitting TRBD2. The germline V gene has CDR1 SQVTM and CDR2 ANQGSEA. CDR3 length: 16 amino acids. The CDR3 loop reads CSVEVGTSGHQGTQYF. The CDR3 DNA follows: TGCAGCGTTGAAGTAGGGACTAGCGGGCACCAAGGGACCCAGTACTTC.

In DNA form, the CDR3 reads TGTGCCAGCAGGTTCAGGGGGACGGAGACCCAGTACTTC. It is translated as CASRFRGTETQYF. The V and J genes are TRBV7-8 and TRBJ2-5, with 7 bases lining up with TRBD1. Trimming took 6 bases from V and 5 from J; bases not matched to a gene: 6. The germline V gene has CDR1 SGHVS and CDR2 FQNEAQ. The CDR3 runs to 13 residues.

The V gene is TRBV9, the J gene TRBJ1-1; perhaps TRBD1 as D (6 bases). The V and J ends lost 4 bases and 7 bases respectively, with 17 bases between them. CDR1 SGDLS and CDR2 YYNGEE come from the germline V gene. The length of the CDR3 is 14 residues. CDR3 DNA: TGTGCCAGCAGCCCCCTGACAGGATCTATTGAAGCTTTCTTT. Amino acid sequence: CASSPLTGSIEAFF.

J is TRBJ2-7 and V is TRBV30; no definite D call. From germline, CDR1 is GTSNPN and CDR2 SVGIG (reference sequence). There are 14 residues in the CDR3. V lost 0 bases to trimming and J lost 2 bases, with 11 bases between them. CDR3 sequence: CAWSVAQVTYEQYF. In DNA, the CDR3 is TGTGCCTGGAGTGTTGCGCAGGTAACCTACGAGCAGTACTTC.

This chain joins TRBV7-3 and TRBJ2-5; D is possibly TRBD2 (7 bases). CDR1 SGHTA and CDR2 FQGTGA come from the germline V gene. The CDR3 is 17 amino acids. V dropped 1 base and J dropped 1 base, with 16 bases sitting between them. This chain's CDR3 is CASSLRGRASGQETQYF. In nucleotides, the CDR3 is TGTGCCAGCAGCTTAAGGGGGCGGGCTAGCGGCCAAGAGACCCAGTACTTC.

The chain uses TRBV7-3 and TRBJ2-5; D ambiguous. The CDR3 consists of 13 residues. With 5 bases removed from V and 4 bases from J, the gap between germline ends came to 11 bases. CDR1 SGHTA and CDR2 FQGTGA come from the germline V gene. This CDR3 is CASSPSRRETQYF. CDR3 DNA: TGTGCCAGCAGCCCTTCAAGGCGAGAGACCCAGTACTTC.

V and J are TRBV7-9 and TRBJ1-4, with D perhaps TRBD1 (5 bases). Germline assignment: CDR1 SEHNR and CDR2 FQNEAQ (reference sequence). This CDR3 is 15 amino acids long. Trimming took off 4 bases at V and 6 bases at J, with 15 bases between the two ends. The CDR3 nucleotides read TGTGCCAGCAGCTCCCTCGGGACGTCTTATGAAAAACTGTTTTTT. Translated, it gives CASSSLGTSYEKLFF.

This chain connects TRBV9 to TRBJ2-3; a weak D match, TRBD2 (6 bases). The CDR3 loop spans 16 amino acids. The germline gives CDR1 SGDLS, CDR2 YYNGEE. V lost 0 bases and J 6 bases, leaving 17 bases between the germline ends. CDR3 DNA sequence: TGTGCCAGCAGCGTAGGCGCGACTAGAATTACGGATACGCAGTATTTT. Translated, it gives CASSVGATRITDTQYF. Complete variable domain (other parts from reference TRBV9 and TRBJ2-3): DSGVTQTPKHLITATGQRVTLRCSPRSGDLSVYWYQQSLDQGLQFLIQYYNGEERAKGNILERFSAQQFPDLHSELNLSSLELGDSALYFCASSVGATRITDTQYFGPGTRLTVL.

The V call is TRBV7-9, the J call TRBJ2-3; possibly TRBD2 for D (5 bases). V lost 8 bases, J lost 4 bases, and 19 bases lay in between. Looked up from germline, CDR1 is SEHNR and CDR2 is FQNEAQ (reference sequence). This CDR3 comprises 15 residues. The CDR3 nucleotides read TGTGCCAGCTCCCCCTCGAGGGCCCCGGCAGATACGCAGTATTTT. Protein sequence: CASSPSRAPADTQYF.